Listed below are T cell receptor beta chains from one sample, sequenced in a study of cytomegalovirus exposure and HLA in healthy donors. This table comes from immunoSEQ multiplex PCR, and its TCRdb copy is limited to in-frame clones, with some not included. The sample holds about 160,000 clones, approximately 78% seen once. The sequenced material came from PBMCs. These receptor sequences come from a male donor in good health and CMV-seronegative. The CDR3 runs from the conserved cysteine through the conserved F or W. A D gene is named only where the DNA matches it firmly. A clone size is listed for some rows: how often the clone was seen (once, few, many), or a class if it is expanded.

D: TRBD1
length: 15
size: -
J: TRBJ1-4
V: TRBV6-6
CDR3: CASSYRTGGGEKLFF
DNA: TGTGCCAGCAGTTACAGGACAGGGGGCGGTGAAAAACTGTTTTTT

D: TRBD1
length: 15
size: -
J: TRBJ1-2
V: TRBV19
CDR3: CASSIRRDSGYGYTF
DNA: TGTGCCAGTAGTATCCGTCGGGACAGTGGCTATGGCTACACCTTC

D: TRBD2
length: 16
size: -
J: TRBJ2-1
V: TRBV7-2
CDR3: CASSLSLAGGLGEQFF
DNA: TGTGCCAGCAGCTTATCACTAGCGGGGGGGCTTGGTGAGCAGTTCTTC

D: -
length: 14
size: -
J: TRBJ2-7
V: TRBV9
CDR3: CASSPIGRSYEQYF
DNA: TGTGCCAGCAGCCCTATAGGGAGGTCCTACGAGCAGTACTTC

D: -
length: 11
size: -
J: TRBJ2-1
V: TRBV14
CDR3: CASSQGGEQFF
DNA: TGTGCCAGCAGCCAAGGAGGTGAGCAGTTCTTC

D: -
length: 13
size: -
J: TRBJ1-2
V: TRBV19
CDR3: CASTSGTHYGYTF
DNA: TGTGCCAGTACCTCTGGCACCCACTATGGCTACACCTTC

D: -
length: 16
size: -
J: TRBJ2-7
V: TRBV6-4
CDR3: CASSAPAGQRRYEQYF
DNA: TGTGCCAGCAGTGCCCCTGCGGGGCAGCGGAGATACGAGCAGTACTTC

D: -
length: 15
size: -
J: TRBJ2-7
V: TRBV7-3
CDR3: CASSLLSGSSYEQYF
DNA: TGTGCCAGCAGCTTACTTTCCGGGAGCTCCTACGAGCAGTACTTC

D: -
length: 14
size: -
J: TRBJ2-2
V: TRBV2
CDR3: CASKILGSTGELFF
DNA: TGTGCCAGCAAGATTCTAGGCTCCACCGGGGAGCTGTTTTTT

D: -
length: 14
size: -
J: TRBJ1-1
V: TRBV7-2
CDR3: CASSSRLIGTEAFF
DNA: TGTGCCAGCAGCTCCAGGTTGATTGGCACTGAAGCTTTCTTT

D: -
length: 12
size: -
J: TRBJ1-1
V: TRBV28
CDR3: CASLGGGPEAFF
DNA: TGTGCCAGCTTAGGGGGGGGACCTGAAGCTTTCTTT

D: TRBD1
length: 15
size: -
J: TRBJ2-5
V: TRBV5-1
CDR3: CASSLGLGGAETQYF
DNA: TGCGCCAGCAGCTTGGGGTTAGGGGGCGCGGAGACCCAGTACTTC

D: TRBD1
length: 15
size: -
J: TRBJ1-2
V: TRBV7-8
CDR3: CASSLQGARNYGYTF
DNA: TGTGCCAGCAGCTTACAGGGGGCTCGGAACTATGGCTACACCTTC

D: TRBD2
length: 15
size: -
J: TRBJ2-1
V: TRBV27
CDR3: CASSSGLAGTYEQFF
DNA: TGTGCCAGCAGTTCGGGACTAGCGGGGACGTATGAGCAGTTCTTC

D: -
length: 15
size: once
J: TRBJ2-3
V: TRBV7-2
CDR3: CASSLTAAVPDTQYF
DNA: TGTGCCAGCAGCTTAACCGCAGCGGTCCCAGATACGCAGTATTTT

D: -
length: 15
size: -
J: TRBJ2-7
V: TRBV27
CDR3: CASSLSPAGNYEQYF
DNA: TGTGCCAGCAGTTTATCTCCTGCAGGAAATTACGAGCAGTACTTC

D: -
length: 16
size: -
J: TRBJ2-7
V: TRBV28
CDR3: CASSPRDTLSAYEQYF
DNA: TGTGCCAGCAGTCCCCGGGACACCCTAAGTGCCTACGAGCAGTACTTC

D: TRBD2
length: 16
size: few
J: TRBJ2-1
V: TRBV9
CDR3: CASSPPGTSGYNEQFF
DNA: TGTGCCAGCAGCCCTCCGGGGACTAGCGGCTACAATGAGCAGTTCTTC

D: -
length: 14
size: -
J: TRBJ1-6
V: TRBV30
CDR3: CAWRLPGHLVALHF
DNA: TGTGCCTGGAGACTTCCGGGACACCTGGTGGCCCTCCACTTT

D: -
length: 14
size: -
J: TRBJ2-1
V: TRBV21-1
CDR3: CASSKGPGGHEQFF
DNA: TGTGCCAGCAGCAAGGGACCCGGGGGTCATGAGCAGTTCTTC

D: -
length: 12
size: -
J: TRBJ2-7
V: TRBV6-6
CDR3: CASSYSPYEQYF
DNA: TGTGCCAGCAGTTACTCTCCCTACGAGCAGTACTTC

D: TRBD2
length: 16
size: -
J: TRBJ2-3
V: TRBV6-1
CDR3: CASSGGLAGGWDTQYF
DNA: TGTGCCAGCAGTGGGGGCCTAGCGGGGGGCTGGGATACGCAGTATTTT

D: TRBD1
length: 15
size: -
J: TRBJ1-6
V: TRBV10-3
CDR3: CAITGGEIVSSPLHF
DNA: TGTGCCATAACAGGGGGCGAAATAGTCAGTTCACCCCTCCACTTT

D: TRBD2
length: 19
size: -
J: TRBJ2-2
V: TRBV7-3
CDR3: CASSLRGLAGGPGTGELFF
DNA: TGTGCCAGCAGTTTACGGGGACTAGCGGGGGGGCCGGGCACCGGGGAGCTGTTTTTT

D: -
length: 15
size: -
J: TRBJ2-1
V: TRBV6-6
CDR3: CASSIGGGGQFEQFF
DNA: TGTGCCAGCAGCATCGGGGGAGGGGGTCAATTCGAGCAGTTCTTC

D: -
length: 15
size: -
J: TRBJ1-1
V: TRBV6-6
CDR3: CASSYIRGMNTEAFF
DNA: TGTGCCAGCAGTTACATCAGGGGTATGAACACTGAAGCTTTCTTT

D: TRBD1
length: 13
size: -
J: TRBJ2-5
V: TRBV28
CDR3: CASQDRAPETQYF
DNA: TGTGCCAGCCAGGACAGGGCCCCAGAGACCCAGTACTTC

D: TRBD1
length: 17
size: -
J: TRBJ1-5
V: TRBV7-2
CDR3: CASSLVGQGLSNQPQHF
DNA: TGTGCCAGCAGCTTAGTGGGACAGGGGTTGAGCAATCAGCCCCAGCATTTT

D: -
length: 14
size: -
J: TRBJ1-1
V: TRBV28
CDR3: CASSLTGMNTEAFF
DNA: TGTGCCAGCAGTTTAACGGGGATGAACACTGAAGCTTTCTTT

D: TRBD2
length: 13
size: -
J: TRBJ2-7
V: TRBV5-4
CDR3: CASSLWGGYEQYF
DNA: TGTGCCAGCAGCTTATGGGGGGGTTACGAGCAGTACTTC

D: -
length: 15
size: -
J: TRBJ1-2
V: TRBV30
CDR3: CAWRAGRLPNYGYTF
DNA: TGTGCCTGGAGGGCAGGGCGCTTACCGAACTATGGCTACACCTTC

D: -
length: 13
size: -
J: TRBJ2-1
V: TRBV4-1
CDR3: CASSLRPGVEQFF
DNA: TGCGCCAGCAGCCTCCGGCCGGGGGTCGAGCAGTTCTTC

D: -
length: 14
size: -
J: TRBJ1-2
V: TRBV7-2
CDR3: CASGFGGGGYGYTF
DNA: TGTGCCAGCGGCTTCGGCGGGGGCGGCTATGGCTACACCTTC

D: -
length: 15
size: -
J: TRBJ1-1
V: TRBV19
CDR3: CASRPASGAGTEAFF
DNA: TGTGCCAGTAGACCCGCTTCAGGGGCAGGCACTGAAGCTTTCTTT

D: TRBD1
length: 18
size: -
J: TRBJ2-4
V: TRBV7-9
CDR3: CASSLGGLRGRGFHIQYF
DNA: TGTGCCAGCAGCTTAGGGGGGTTAAGGGGGCGCGGATTTCACATTCAGTACTTC

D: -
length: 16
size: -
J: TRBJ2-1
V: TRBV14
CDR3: CASSQVRTLPYNKQFF
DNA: TGTGCCAGCAGCCAAGTGAGGACACTACCCTACAATAAGCAGTTCTTC

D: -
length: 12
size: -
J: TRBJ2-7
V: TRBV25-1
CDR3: CASSEGFYEQYF
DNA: TGTGCCAGCAGTGAAGGCTTCTACGAGCAGTACTTC

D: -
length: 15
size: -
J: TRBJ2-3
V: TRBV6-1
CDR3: CASSTTGVGRDTQYF
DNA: TGTGCCAGCAGTACAACAGGCGTGGGGCGAGATACGCAGTATTTT

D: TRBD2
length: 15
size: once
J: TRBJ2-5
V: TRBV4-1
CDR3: CASSQKREGQETQYF
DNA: TGCGCCAGCAGCCAAAAGCGGGAGGGCCAAGAGACCCAGTACTTC

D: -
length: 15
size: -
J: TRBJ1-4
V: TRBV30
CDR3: CAWSKGLSLNEKLFF
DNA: TGTGCCTGGAGTAAGGGGCTTTCGTTAAATGAAAAACTGTTTTTT

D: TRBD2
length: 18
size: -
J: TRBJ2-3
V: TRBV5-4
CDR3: CASSLGLAGGPGSDTQYF
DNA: TGTGCCAGCAGCTTGGGACTAGCGGGGGGGCCTGGTTCAGATACGCAGTATTTT

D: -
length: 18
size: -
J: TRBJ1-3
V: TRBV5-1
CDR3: CASSLVEGKYLIGNTIYF
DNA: TGCGCCAGCAGCTTGGTGGAGGGAAAATATTTAATTGGAAACACCATATATTTT

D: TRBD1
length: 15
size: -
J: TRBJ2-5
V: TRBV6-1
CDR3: CASRDSTGGWETQYF
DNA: TGTGCCAGCAGAGATTCGACAGGGGGGTGGGAGACCCAGTACTTC

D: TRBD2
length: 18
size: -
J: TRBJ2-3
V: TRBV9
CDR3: CASSVAPGLAGSTDTQYF
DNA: TGTGCCAGCAGCGTAGCGCCAGGACTAGCGGGAAGCACAGATACGCAGTATTTT

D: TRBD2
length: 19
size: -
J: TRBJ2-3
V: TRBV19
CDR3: CASSPLTSGRAGKGDTQYF
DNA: TGTGCCAGTAGTCCGCTGACTAGCGGGAGGGCCGGGAAGGGAGATACGCAGTATTTT

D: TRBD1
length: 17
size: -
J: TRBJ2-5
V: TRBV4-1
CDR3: CASSKTGTGAIQETQYF
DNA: TGCGCCAGCAGCAAAACCGGGACAGGGGCCATCCAAGAGACCCAGTACTTC

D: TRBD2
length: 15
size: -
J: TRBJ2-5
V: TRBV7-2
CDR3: CASSSSAGAGETQYF
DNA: TGTGCCAGCAGCTCATCAGCGGGGGCCGGGGAGACCCAGTACTTC

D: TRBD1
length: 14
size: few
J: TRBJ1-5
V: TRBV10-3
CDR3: CAISEQGANQPQHF
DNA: TGTGCCATCAGTGAACAGGGGGCGAATCAGCCCCAGCATTTT

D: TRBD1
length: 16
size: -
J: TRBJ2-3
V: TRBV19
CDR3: CASSIYWGQGLDTQYF
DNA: TGTGCCAGTAGTATATATTGGGGACAGGGATTGGATACGCAGTATTTT

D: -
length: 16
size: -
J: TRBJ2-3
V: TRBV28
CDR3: CASRLRGAGHTDTQYF
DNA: TGTGCCAGCCGGTTGCGAGGAGCGGGCCACACAGATACGCAGTATTTT

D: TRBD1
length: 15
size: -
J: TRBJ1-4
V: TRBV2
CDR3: CASSPGQATNEKLFF
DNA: TGTGCCAGCAGCCCCGGACAGGCAACTAATGAAAAACTGTTTTTT

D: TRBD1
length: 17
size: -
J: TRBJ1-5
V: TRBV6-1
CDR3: CASSVDSQGGPRQPQHF
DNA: TGTGCCAGCAGTGTGGACAGCCAGGGGGGACCTCGTCAGCCCCAGCATTTT

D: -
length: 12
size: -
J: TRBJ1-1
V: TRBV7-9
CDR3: CASSHGDTEAFF
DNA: TGTGCCAGCAGCCACGGAGACACTGAAGCTTTCTTT

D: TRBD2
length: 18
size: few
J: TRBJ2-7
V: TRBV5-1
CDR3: CASSLDGTSGRSSYEQYF
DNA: TGCGCCAGCAGCTTGGACGGGACTAGCGGGAGGAGCTCCTACGAGCAGTACTTC

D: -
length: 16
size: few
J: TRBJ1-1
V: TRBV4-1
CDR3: CASSQGISGRITEAFF
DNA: TGCGCCAGCAGCCAAGGTATTTCAGGGAGGATTACTGAAGCTTTCTTT

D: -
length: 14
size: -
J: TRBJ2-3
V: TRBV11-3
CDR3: CASSLGRGADTQYF
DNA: TGTGCCAGCAGCTTAGGGAGGGGTGCAGATACGCAGTATTTT

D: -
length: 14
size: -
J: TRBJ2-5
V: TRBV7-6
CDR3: CASSLGSPYETQYF
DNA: TGTGCCAGCAGCTTAGGTTCCCCGTATGAGACCCAGTACTTC

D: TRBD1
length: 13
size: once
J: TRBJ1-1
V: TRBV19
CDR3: CASRRTGGTEAFF
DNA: TGTGCCAGTAGACGGACAGGGGGGACTGAAGCTTTCTTT

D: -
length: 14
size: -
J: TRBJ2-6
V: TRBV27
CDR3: CASSILSGANVLTF
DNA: TGTGCCAGCAGTATTCTCTCTGGGGCCAACGTCCTGACTTTC

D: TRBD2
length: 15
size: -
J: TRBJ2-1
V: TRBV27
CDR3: CASSLLSGGYNEQFF
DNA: TGTGCCAGCAGTTTATTGAGCGGGGGCTACAATGAGCAGTTCTTC